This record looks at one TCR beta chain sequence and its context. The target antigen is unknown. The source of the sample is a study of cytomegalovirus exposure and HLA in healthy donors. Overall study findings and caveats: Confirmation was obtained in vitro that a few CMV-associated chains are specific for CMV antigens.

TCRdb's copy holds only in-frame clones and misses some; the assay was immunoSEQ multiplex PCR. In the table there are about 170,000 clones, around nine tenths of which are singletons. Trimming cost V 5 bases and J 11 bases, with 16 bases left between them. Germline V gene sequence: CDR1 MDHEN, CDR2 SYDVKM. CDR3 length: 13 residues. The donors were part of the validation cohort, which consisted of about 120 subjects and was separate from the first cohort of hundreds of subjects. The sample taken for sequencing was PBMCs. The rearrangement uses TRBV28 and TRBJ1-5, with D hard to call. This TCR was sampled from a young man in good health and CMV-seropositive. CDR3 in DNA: TGTGCCAGCAGTCTCCAGGCTGTCTTAGCCCAGCATTTT. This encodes CASSLQAVLAQHF. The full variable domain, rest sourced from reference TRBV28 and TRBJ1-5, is DVKVTQSSRYLVKRTGEKVFLECVQDMDHENMFWYRQDPGLGLRLIYFSYDVKMKEKGDIPEGYSVSREKKERFSLILESASTNQTSMYLCASSLQAVLAQHFGDGTRLSIL.